This is a list of T cell receptor beta chains from one sample in a study of T cell responses to AZD1222 COVID-19 vaccine. Profiled with immunoSEQ multiplex PCR; TCRdb holds only in-frame clones, not every one. The sample has about 97,000 clones; roughly 90% are singletons. The sequencing used peripheral blood, collected on day 0 of AZD1222 vaccination. Source of these receptors: an adult in good health. The CDR3 runs from the conserved cysteine through the conserved F or W. Each record gives: CDR3 DNA, CDR3 protein, clone size, V gene, D gene, J gene. A D gene is named only where the DNA matches it firmly. Only some rows state a clone size, as once, few, many or a class for expanded clones.

TGTGCCAGCAGCCCACAACTAGCGGGGGGAACAACCTACGAGCAGTACTTC	CASSPQLAGGTTYEQYF	.	TRBV4-2	TRBD2	TRBJ2-7
TGTGCCAGCAGCCAAGTTTGCAGCGGGGGGGCAGAGACCCAGTACTTC	CASSQVCSGGAETQYF	.	TRBV3-1/TRBV3-2	TRBD2	TRBJ2-5
TGTGCCAGCAGCCCGGGACCCTCGGACGAGCAGTACTTC	CASSPGPSDEQYF	few	TRBV5-4	.	TRBJ2-7
TGTGCCACCAGCAGACTAATAGACAGGGGGGATTCACCCCTCCACTTT	CATSRLIDRGDSPLHF	once	TRBV15	TRBD1	TRBJ1-6
TGCGCCAGCAGCCAAGCGTTCCAAGATTCACCCCTCCACTTT	CASSQAFQDSPLHF	.	TRBV4-1	.	TRBJ1-6
TGTGCCAGTAGAGGCGACAGCGTAAATTCACCCCTCCACTTT	CASRGDSVNSPLHF	.	TRBV19	.	TRBJ1-6
TGTGCCAGCACCTTTCCTCAGGGGGGAGAGACCCAGTACTTC	CASTFPQGGETQYF	.	TRBV5-4	.	TRBJ2-5
TGTGCCAGCAGTGACACGCCGGAGCAGTACTTC	CASSDTPEQYF	once	TRBV2	.	TRBJ2-7
TGTGCCAGCAGCCGGTGGGGGGAGGGCACCATATATTTT	CASSRWGEGTIYF	.	TRBV7-2	.	TRBJ1-3
TGTGCCAGCAGCCAAGATTCCCTAGCGGGGGGGTATGAGCAGTTCTTC	CASSQDSLAGGYEQFF	.	TRBV3-1/TRBV3-2	TRBD2	TRBJ2-1
TGTGCCAGCAGCCCGGGGGGCGCGTCTGGCTCCCGGGAGCTGTTTTTT	CASSPGGASGSRELFF	.	TRBV7-2	.	TRBJ2-2
TGTGCCAGCAGCTTACGCGGGGTGGTGGATACGCAGTATTTT	CASSLRGVVDTQYF	.	TRBV11-2	.	TRBJ2-3
TGTGCCAGCAGTTTAATGGGGGGCAGGGTCGGCTACACCTTC	CASSLMGGRVGYTF	.	TRBV28	.	TRBJ1-2
TGTGCCAGCAGTTATCACTCGGGCTATGAGCAGTTCTTC	CASSYHSGYEQFF	.	TRBV6-5	.	TRBJ2-1
TGTGCCAGCAGTGAAGGCAATCAGCCCCAGCATTTT	CASSEGNQPQHF	.	TRBV6-1	.	TRBJ1-5
TGCGCCAGCAGCTCCGGACAGGGGAATGAAAAACTGTTTTTT	CASSSGQGNEKLFF	.	TRBV5-1	TRBD1	TRBJ1-4
TGTGCCAGCAGCGCCCCGGCCGAAGGGGGGCAGAAGGGCGAGCAGTACTTC	CASSAPAEGGQKGEQYF	.	TRBV9	.	TRBJ2-7
TGTGCCATCAGCCCCGGGGAGGCAACTAATGAAAAACTGTTTTTT	CAISPGEATNEKLFF	once	TRBV10-3	.	TRBJ1-4
TGTGCCGCTTCGACAGGGGGCAACTATGGCTACACCTTC	CAASTGGNYGYTF	.	TRBV6-5	TRBD1	TRBJ1-2
TGTGCCAGCAGTAATAACACCTTC	CASSNNTF	.	TRBV28	.	TRBJ1-2
TGTGCCAGCAGCCCCGGACAGCCCGCACGTTCACCCCTCCACTTT	CASSPGQPARSPLHF	.	TRBV5-5	.	TRBJ1-6
TGTGCCAGCAGCTTCTGGGGCAGGGGGATGGGTCAGCCCCAGCATTTT	CASSFWGRGMGQPQHF	.	TRBV7-2	TRBD1	TRBJ1-5
TGTGCCACCAGTGACCCTATTATCCACACCGGGGAGCTGTTTTTT	CATSDPIIHTGELFF	.	TRBV24-1	.	TRBJ2-2
TGTGCCAGCAGCTCCCAGGCGAAATTGACCACCGGGGAGCTGTTTTTT	CASSSQAKLTTGELFF	.	TRBV7-2	.	TRBJ2-2
TGCGCCAGCAGCTTGTGGACTAGCGGGGGGGCAGATACGCAGTATTTT	CASSLWTSGGADTQYF	.	TRBV5-1	TRBD2	TRBJ2-3
TGTGCCAGCAGTAGAACAGGGCACTCCTACAATGAGCAGTTCTTC	CASSRTGHSYNEQFF	.	TRBV27	.	TRBJ2-1
TGCGCCAGCAGCCAAGTACACAGGGGACAGTATCAGCCCCAGCATTTT	CASSQVHRGQYQPQHF	once	TRBV4-3	TRBD1	TRBJ1-5
TGTGCCAGCAGCTTATATCTTGCCGGATTGAACACTGAAGCTTTCTTT	CASSLYLAGLNTEAFF	.	TRBV7-2	.	TRBJ1-1
TGCGCCAGCCTTGAGGGGGCGAGTTACAATGAGCAGTTCTTC	CASLEGASYNEQFF	.	TRBV5-1	TRBD1	TRBJ2-1
TGTGCCAGCAGTAAGCCCAGTAATCAGCCCCAGCATTTT	CASSKPSNQPQHF	.	TRBV6-2/TRBV6-3	.	TRBJ1-5
TGTGCCAGCAGCCACAGGGGAAGCACCGGGGAGCTGTTTTTT	CASSHRGSTGELFF	.	TRBV27	TRBD1	TRBJ2-2
TGTGCCATCAGTGAGAGGCAGAATGAAAAACTGTTTTTT	CAISERQNEKLFF	.	TRBV10-3	.	TRBJ1-4
TGTGCCAGCAGCCCGGGACATGGGGGCACCGGGGAGCTGTTTTTT	CASSPGHGGTGELFF	.	TRBV6-5	.	TRBJ2-2
TGCGCCAGCAGCTTGGGAGTCAGAGATAATTCACCCCTCCACTTT	CASSLGVRDNSPLHF	.	TRBV5-1	.	TRBJ1-6
TGTGCCAGCAGCCGGGACAGGGGATTGGACTATGGCTACACCTTC	CASSRDRGLDYGYTF	.	TRBV3-1/TRBV3-2	TRBD1	TRBJ1-2
TGCGCCAGCAGCGCAACGATGGGGGGGCACTATGGCTACACCTTC	CASSATMGGHYGYTF	.	TRBV5-1	.	TRBJ1-2
TGCGCCAGCAGCTTGGCCATCAGCGGCACCGGGGAGCTGTTTTTT	CASSLAISGTGELFF	once	TRBV5-1	.	TRBJ2-2
TGTGCCAGCAGCACACCTCAAGAGACCCAGTACTTC	CASSTPQETQYF	.	TRBV5-4	.	TRBJ2-5
TGTGCCAGCAGCTTGGTGGGACCCGATACGCAGTATTTT	CASSLVGPDTQYF	.	TRBV13	.	TRBJ2-3
TGTGCCAGCAGATATCAGGGTCGAAATTCACCCCTCCACTTT	CASRYQGRNSPLHF	.	TRBV25-1	.	TRBJ1-6
TGTGCTAGCGAGGCAGATTTTTCCGGGGAGCTGTTTTTT	CASEADFSGELFF	.	TRBV12-5	.	TRBJ2-2
TGTGCCAGTAGTATTAGGTGGGGAGCCGGGGAGCTGTTTTTT	CASSIRWGAGELFF	.	TRBV19	.	TRBJ2-2
TGTGCCAGCAGCCAAGGGGCCGGGACAGGGGGCGCTTGGCCCCAGCATTTT	CASSQGAGTGGAWPQHF	.	TRBV3-1/TRBV3-2	TRBD1	TRBJ1-5
TGCGCCAGCAGACCGGACAAGAACACCGGGGAGCTGTTTTTT	CASRPDKNTGELFF	.	TRBV5-1	.	TRBJ2-2
TGCGCCAGCAGTGAGTCATCTGGGGAGGATCAGCCCCAGCATTTT	CASSESSGEDQPQHF	.	TRBV10-2	.	TRBJ1-5
TGTGCCAGCAGCCGACAGCTCCATGAGCAGTTCTTC	CASSRQLHEQFF	.	TRBV14	.	TRBJ2-1
TGTGCCAGCAGCCCCAAGGGGGATCAGCCCCAGCATTTT	CASSPKGDQPQHF	.	TRBV7-9	.	TRBJ1-5
TGTGCCAGCAGCTTCTTTGCAGGGCCCACCCAAACTAGTCAGCCCCAGCATTTT	CASSFFAGPTQTSQPQHF	once	TRBV5-6	.	TRBJ1-5
TGTGCCAGCAGCCCTACCCCGACAGGGGCTGCCTATGGCTACACCTTC	CASSPTPTGAAYGYTF	.	TRBV7-6	TRBD1	TRBJ1-2
TGTGCCAGTAACCGTGGGGGGGATACGCAGTATTTT	CASNRGGDTQYF	.	TRBV2	.	TRBJ2-3
TGTGCCAGCAGCTTGGCAGGGGTTCGTGAGCAGTTCTTC	CASSLAGVREQFF	once	TRBV7-2	.	TRBJ2-1